One sample yielded the 7 T cell receptor beta chains listed below, sequenced in a study of Graves' ophthalmopathy and Graves' hyperthyroidism. Amplification of TCR beta CDR3 regions used RNA transcripts. The library came from an HTBI-primed first-round RT-PCR and a second-round multiplex PCR. TCRdb recomputed calls from the multiplex PCR reads with MiXCR, one row per CDR3 protein. The table lists around 1,000,000 distinct CDR3 sequences, roughly 35% of them singletons, with 11% in the top ten. Sequenced material: peripheral blood or thyroid tissue (not recorded which). The receptors come from an adult man with Graves' hyperthyroidism.

This chain joins TRBV9 and TRBJ1-6; D is undetermined. Trimming shortened V by 9 bases and J by 5 bases, and 12 bases separated the two germline ends. The CDR3 totals 13 residues. The germline gives CDR1 SGDLS, CDR2 YYNGEE. CDR3 region: CAIGNKDNSPLHF. For the CDR3, the DNA is TGTGCCATTGGGAACAAAGATAATTCACCCCTCCACTTT.

V gene TRBV5-1 combines with J gene TRBJ2-6; 8 bases line up with TRBD2. CDR3 size: 20 residues. Germline CDR1 and CDR2: SGHRS and YFSETQ. V lost 5 bases, J lost 2 bases, and 18 bases stayed unmatched. CDR3 in amino acids: CASRSASSGTRGTGANVLTF. For the CDR3, the DNA is TGCGCCAGCAGAAGCGCCTCCTCCGGGACTAGGGGGACTGGGGCCAACGTCCTGACTTTC.

The V gene is TRBV5-8, the J gene TRBJ2-7, with D maybe TRBD2 (7 bases). The CDR3 runs to 14 residues. The ends were cut back, 4 bases at V and 5 bases at J, with 16 bases in the middle. Germline-derived CDR1 and CDR2 are SGHTS and YDEGEE. The CDR3: CASSGRRGRDEQYF. CDR3 coding DNA: TGTGCCAGCAGCGGCCGGCGGGGGCGGGACGAGCAGTACTTC.

The chain carries TRBV4-3 and TRBJ1-4; D might be TRBD1 (6 bases). CDR3 size: 15 residues. Trimming removed 0 bases at V and 8 bases at J, with 13 bases between. The V gene's germline CDR1 is LGHNA and CDR2 YSLEER. CDR3 protein: CASSQDHRAFEKLFF. For the CDR3, the DNA is TGCGCCAGCAGCCAAGATCACAGGGCCTTCGAAAAACTGTTTTTT.

This clonotype was counted at least ten times. The CDR3 DNA sequence: TGTGCCAGCAGCATCCGGACAGAGAACACTGAAGCTTTCTTT. Residues: CASSIRTENTEAFF. The chain is built from TRBV9 and TRBJ1-1, with a possible D match to TRBD1 (6 bases). V gave up 4 bases and J gave up 1 base, with 11 bases separating them. Looked up from germline, CDR1 is SGDLS and CDR2 is YYNGEE. There are 14 residues in the CDR3.

This clonotype came up many times. The chain combines TRBV7-2 with TRBJ1-4; the D is unclear. This CDR3 spans 15 amino acids. CDR1 and CDR2 from the germline V gene are SGHTA and FQGNSA. V lost 5 bases to trimming and J lost 3 bases, with 13 bases between them. CDR3 protein: CASSPRSGANEKLFF. DNA for the CDR3: TGTGCCAGCAGCCCCCGGTCGGGAGCTAATGAAAAACTGTTTTTT.

This clonotype occurred many times. The chain recombines TRBV4-1 with TRBJ1-2; D is unresolved. This CDR3 contains 12 residues. CDR1 and CDR2 from the germline V gene are MGHRA and YSYEKL. The ends were cut back, 0 bases at V and 4 bases at J, with 3 bases in the middle. The CDR3 DNA reads TGCGCCAGCAGCCAAGACCTCTATGGCTACACCTTC. It encodes CASSQDLYGYTF.